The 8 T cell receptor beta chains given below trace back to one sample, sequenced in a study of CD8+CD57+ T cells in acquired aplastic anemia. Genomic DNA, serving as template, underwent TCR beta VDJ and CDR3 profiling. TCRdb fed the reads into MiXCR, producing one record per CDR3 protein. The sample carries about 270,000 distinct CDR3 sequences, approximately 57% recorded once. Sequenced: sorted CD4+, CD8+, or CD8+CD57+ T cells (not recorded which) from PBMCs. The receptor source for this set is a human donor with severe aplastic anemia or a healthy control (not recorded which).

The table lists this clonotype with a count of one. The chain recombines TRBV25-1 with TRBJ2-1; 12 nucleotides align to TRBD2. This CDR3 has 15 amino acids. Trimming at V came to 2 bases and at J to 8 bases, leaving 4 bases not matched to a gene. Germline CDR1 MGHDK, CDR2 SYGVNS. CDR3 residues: CASSEPGLAGDEQFF. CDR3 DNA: TGTGCCAGCAGTGAACCGGGACTAGCGGGCGATGAGCAGTTCTTC.

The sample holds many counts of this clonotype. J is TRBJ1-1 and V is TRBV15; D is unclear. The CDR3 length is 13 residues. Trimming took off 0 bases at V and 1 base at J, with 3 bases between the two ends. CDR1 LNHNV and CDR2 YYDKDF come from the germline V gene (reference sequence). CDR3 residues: CATSRDANTEAFF. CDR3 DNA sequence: TGTGCCACCAGCAGAGACGCGAACACTGAAGCTTTCTTT. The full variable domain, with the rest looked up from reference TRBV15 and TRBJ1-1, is DAMVIQNPRYQVTQFGKPVTLSCSQTLNHNVMYWYQQKSSQAPKLLFHYYDKDFNNEADTPDNFQSRRPNTSFCFLDIRSPGLGDTAMYLCATSRDANTEAFFGQGTRLTVV.

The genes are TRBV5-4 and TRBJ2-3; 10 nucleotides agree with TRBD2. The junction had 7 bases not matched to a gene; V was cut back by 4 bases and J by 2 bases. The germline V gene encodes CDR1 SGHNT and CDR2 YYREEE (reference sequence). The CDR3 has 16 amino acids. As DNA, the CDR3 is TGTGCCAGCAGCCCGAGCGGGGGGGAACTCACAGATACGCAGTATTTT. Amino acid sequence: CASSPSGGELTDTQYF.

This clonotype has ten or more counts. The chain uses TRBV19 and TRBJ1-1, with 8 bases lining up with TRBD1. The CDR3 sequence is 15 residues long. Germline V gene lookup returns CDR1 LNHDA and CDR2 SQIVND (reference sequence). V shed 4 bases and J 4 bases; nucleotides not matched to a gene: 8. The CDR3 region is CASSTDRGPGTEAFF. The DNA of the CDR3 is TGTGCCAGTAGTACTGACAGGGGCCCGGGCACTGAAGCTTTCTTT.

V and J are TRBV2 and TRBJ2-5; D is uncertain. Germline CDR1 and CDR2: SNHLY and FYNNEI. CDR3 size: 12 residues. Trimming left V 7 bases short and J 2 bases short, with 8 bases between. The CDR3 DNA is TGTGCCAGCACTACAGCGCAAGAGACCCAGTACTTC. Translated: CASTTAQETQYF.

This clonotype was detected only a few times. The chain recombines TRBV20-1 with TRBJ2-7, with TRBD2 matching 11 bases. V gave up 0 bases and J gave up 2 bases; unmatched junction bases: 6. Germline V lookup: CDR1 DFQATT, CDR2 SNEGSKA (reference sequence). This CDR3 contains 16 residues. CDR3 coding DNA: TGCAGTGCTAGAGATCGCGGTAGCGGGAGGGCCTACGAGCAGTACTTC. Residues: CSARDRGSGRAYEQYF.

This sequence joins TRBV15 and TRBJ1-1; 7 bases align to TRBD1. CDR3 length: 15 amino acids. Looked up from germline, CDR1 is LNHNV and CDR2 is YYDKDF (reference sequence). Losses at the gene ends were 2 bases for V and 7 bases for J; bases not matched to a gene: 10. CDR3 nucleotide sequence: TGTGCCACCAGCAGAAACACCGGGACAGCTCTTGAAGCTTTCTTT. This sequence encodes CATSRNTGTALEAFF.

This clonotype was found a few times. CDR3 amino acids: CASSLGQGGNTGELFF. The CDR3 bases are TGTGCCAGCAGCTTAGGTCAGGGCGGGAACACCGGGGAGCTGTTTTTT. The genes are TRBV7-9 and TRBJ2-2, with D possibly matching TRBD1 (5 bases). Trimming removed 1 base at V and 1 base at J, with 10 bases between. The CDR3 consists of 16 residues. The germline CDR1 and CDR2 sequences are SEHNR and FQNEAQ (reference sequence).